One TCR beta chain is described in this entry. This specimen comes from a study of technical replicates of blood from a few donors. The assay was immunoSEQ multiplex PCR, and TCRdb's table has in-frame clones only and misses some. The table records some 85,000 clones, roughly 96% of them present only once. Trimming cost V 8 bases and J 7 bases; bases outside gene matches: 7. CDR1 SEHNR and CDR2 FQNEAQ come from the germline V gene (reference sequence). CDR3 size: 14 residues. The chain couples TRBV7-9 to TRBJ2-2; TRBD1 agrees at 10 bases. The specimen was T cells isolated from PBMCs. The clonotype comes from a human donor in good health. CDR3 in DNA: TGTGCCAGCGCCACGGGACAGGGGTACGGGGAGCTGTTTTTT. Amino acids: CASATGQGYGELFF.